This TCR beta chain was captured in a study of cytomegalovirus exposure and HLA in healthy donors. Germline lookup yields CDR1 SGHVS and CDR2 FNYEAQ. The ends lost 1 base at V and 4 bases at J; junction bases unmatched: 7. This CDR3 is 16 amino acids long. The PCR used 60 Vbeta and 13 Jbeta primers. Sequencing used immunoSEQ multiplex PCR; TCRdb keeps in-frame clones, though not all of them. The repertoire has roughly 190,000 clones, roughly four fifths of them found once; the top ten carry approximately 1.8%. Study observations and caveats: A later examination showed that TCR association rates differed by HLA locus, with DRB1 most and HLA-C fewest.

As to this clone: Its cognate antigen is unknown.

The specimen was PBMCs. The clonotype originates from a man between 18 and 35 years old in good health and CMV-seronegative. V and J are TRBV7-6 and TRBJ2-7, with 10 bases fitting TRBD2. The DNA for the CDR3 is TGTGCCAGCAGCTTAGGCCTAGCGGGAGACATGTACGAGCAGTACTTC. This codes for CASSLGLAGDMYEQYF.